This entry concerns a single T cell receptor (beta chain). CDR1 is SGHTA, CDR2 FQGTGA, per germline. The CDR3 runs 13 residues. V was pared by 5 bases and J by 0 bases, with 7 bases between. The data were produced by immunoSEQ multiplex PCR, yet TCRdb's version contains in-frame clones alone and is incomplete. The sample yields about 270,000 clones, approximately 90% seen once. This entry comes from a study of blood T cell repertoires in COVID-19. About the study: The analysed material was cDNA or gDNA that came from T cells, B-cell-depleted T cells, or PBMCs.

This study enrolled people aged about 18 to 95 from approximately 24 US geographic areas. Sequencing was performed on PBMCs or T cells enriched from blood (not recorded which). The chain joins TRBV7-3 to TRBJ1-1, with D maybe TRBD1 (6 bases). The TCR originated in a man in his forties or fifties who had been exposed to COVID-19. The CDR3 DNA reads TGTGCCAGCAGCCGGACAGTGAACACTGAAGCTTTCTTT. It encodes CASSRTVNTEAFF.